One sample yielded the 21 T cell receptor beta chains listed below, sequenced in a study of T-cell memory formation after mild COVID-19. A single record per CDR3 protein comes from TCRdb applying MiXCR to the 5' RACE reads. The sample includes approximately 230,000 distinct CDR3 sequences, roughly 15% of them seen just once. Input material: PBMCs or a T cell subset sorted from them (not recorded which). Every receptor here comes from a man between 18 and 35 years old who had mild COVID-19 (a few samples of this study predate the infection). Cell type and time point are not known.

The chain links TRBV2 to TRBJ1-1, with no clear D. The length of the CDR3 is 15 residues. Germline lookup yields CDR1 SNHLY and CDR2 FYNNEI. Trimming took off 4 bases at V and 0 bases at J, with 12 bases between the two ends. The CDR3 reads CASSVHGPVNTEAFF. The CDR3, as DNA: TGTGCCAGCAGTGTCCACGGACCGGTGAACACTGAAGCTTTCTTT.

The gene calls are TRBV7-2 and TRBJ1-5; D unresolved. Germline CDR1 is SGHTA and CDR2 is FQGNSA. This CDR3 spans 14 amino acids. The V end lost 4 bases, the J end lost 6 bases, and 13 bases lay between the germline ends. The CDR3 region is CASSSGSSCQPQHF. CDR3 sequence (DNA): TGTGCCAGCAGCTCCGGATCAAGCTGTCAGCCCCAGCATTTT.

V is TRBV5-1 and J is TRBJ2-2, with 9 bases lining up with TRBD2. The CDR3 is 16 amino acids. Looked up from germline, CDR1 is SGHRS and CDR2 is YFSETQ. V was clipped by 4 bases and J by 4 bases; unmatched bases: 8. The CDR3 here is CASSQVAGDPTGELFF. The CDR3 DNA sequence: TGCGCCAGCAGCCAAGTAGCGGGGGATCCCACCGGGGAGCTGTTTTTT.

A few counts support this clonotype. The chain uses TRBV27 and TRBJ1-1; maybe TRBD1 (5 bases). The CDR3 sequence is 13 residues long. Germline loops: CDR1 MNHEY, CDR2 SMNVEV (reference sequence). V was clipped by 4 bases and J by 4 bases, with 10 bases between them. CDR3 protein: CASSSSGGTEAFF. CDR3 nucleotides: TGTGCCAGCAGTTCGAGTGGGGGCACTGAAGCTTTCTTT.

The gene calls are TRBV5-8 and TRBJ1-5, with TRBD1 matching over 9 bases. The CDR3 length is 16 residues. The V segment lost 2 bases and the J segment 5 bases; nucleotides outside the gene matches: 8. Per germline, CDR1 SGHTS and CDR2 YDEGEE. CDR3 DNA: TGTGCCAGCAGCTTAGATACAGGGGGCCGAGATCAGCCCCAGCATTTT. Translation: CASSLDTGGRDQPQHF.

This sequence joins TRBV2 and TRBJ2-7; 12 bases are shared with TRBD1. The CDR3 is 13 amino acids. Germline loops: CDR1 SNHLY, CDR2 FYNNEI. With 7 bases clipped from V and 5 bases from J, the junction kept 3 bases outside the gene matches. The CDR3 DNA sequence: TGTGCCAGCACTGGGACAGGGGGCCACGAGCAGTACTTC. It codes for CASTGTGGHEQYF.

This chain connects TRBV21-1 to TRBJ1-2; no DNA check was done on the table's D call, TRBD1. TRBV21-1 is termed a pseudogene. The CDR3 runs to 13 residues. The CDR3: CASPPCGNCGYTF. CDR3 nucleotide sequence: TGTGCCAGTCCCCCCTGTGGGAACTGCGGCTACACCTTC.

The sample holds a few counts of this clonotype. Here the CDR3 reads CASSVDRGEVQYF. The DNA for the CDR3 is TGTGCCAGCAGTGTCGATCGGGGGGAAGTTCAGTACTTC. The chain links TRBV6-1 to TRBJ2-4; 7 nucleotides line up with TRBD2. Germline-derived CDR1 and CDR2 are MNHNS and SASEGT. V lost 4 bases, J lost 11 bases, and 8 bases stayed unmatched. The length of the CDR3 is 13 residues.

V gene TRBV2 combines with J gene TRBJ1-1; D remains unclear. The CDR3 spans 13 residues. From germline, CDR1 is SNHLY and CDR2 FYNNEI. Trimming cost V 6 bases and J 1 base, with 9 bases left between them. CDR3 sequence (DNA): TGTGCCAGCAGGGTGGAGAGGAACACTGAAGCTTTCTTT. It codes for CASRVERNTEAFF.

The J gene is TRBJ2-2, the V gene TRBV7-8; 13 bases map to TRBD2. With 5 bases clipped from V and 7 bases from J, the junction kept 7 bases outside the gene matches. The CDR3 contains 16 residues. CDR1 and CDR2 (germline): SGHVS, FQNEAQ. CDR3 nucleotides: TGTGCCAGCAGCCCAGGACTAGCGGGGGATATCGGGGAGCTGTTTTTT. It translates to CASSPGLAGDIGELFF. Full variable domain (missing parts from reference TRBV7-8 and TRBJ2-2): GAGVSQSPRYKVAKRGQDVALRCDPISGHVSLFWYQQALGQGPEFLTYFQNEAQLDKSGLPSDRFFAERPEGSVSTLKIQRTQQEDSAVYLCASSPGLAGDIGELFFGEGSRLTVL.

This clonotype was picked up a small number of times. The gene calls are TRBV18 and TRBJ2-2; tentatively, D is TRBD1 (5 bases). The V end was cut by 0 bases, the J end by 5 bases, with 13 bases between. The CDR3 spans 16 residues. The germline gives CDR1 KGHSH, CDR2 LQKENI. DNA for the CDR3: TGTGCCAGCTCACCACCGATGCAGGGAACTACCGGGGAGCTGTTTTTT. It encodes CASSPPMQGTTGELFF.

The chain couples TRBV20-1 to TRBJ1-1, with TRBD1 identical over 11 bases. This CDR3 contains 15 residues. Germline V gene data show CDR1 as DFQATT and CDR2 as SNEGSKA (reference sequence). V trimming: 1 base; J trimming: 3 bases; junction bases outside the gene matches: 4. CDR3 sequence reads: CSARVMGQGDTEAFF. The CDR3 region has the DNA TGCAGTGCTAGAGTCATGGGACAGGGGGACACTGAAGCTTTCTTT.

The chain carries TRBV2 and TRBJ2-3, with 7 bases that match TRBD2. CDR3 length: 14 amino acids. Germline V CDR1 and CDR2: SNHLY, FYNNEI. After removal of 0 bases from V and 4 bases from J, the junction contained 1 base not matched to a gene. The CDR3 is CASSEASGADTQYF. Here the CDR3 DNA reads TGTGCCAGCAGTGAAGCAAGCGGGGCAGATACGCAGTATTTT.

The chain uses TRBV11-2 and TRBJ1-1; the D gene is possibly TRBD1 (6 bases). This CDR3 contains 15 residues. Germline V gives CDR1 SGHAT, CDR2 FQNNGV. Trimming pared 3 bases from V and 2 bases from J, leaving 13 bases between. CDR3 protein: CASSFSGQSNTEAFF. In nucleotides, the CDR3 is TGTGCCAGCAGCTTTAGTGGACAGTCAAACACTGAAGCTTTCTTT.

The chain joins TRBV5-6 to TRBJ2-3; D is unclear. This CDR3 region has 13 residues. Trimming took 3 bases from V and 1 from J, leaving 6 bases between them. Germline-derived CDR1 and CDR2 are SGHDT and YYEEEE. The CDR3 here is CASSYVGTDTQYF. CDR3 bases: TGTGCCAGCAGCTATGTGGGCACAGATACGCAGTATTTT.

This clonotype was picked up many times. This sequence joins TRBV7-6 and TRBJ2-5, with TRBD2 as a possible D gene (6 bases). V lost 5 bases to trimming and J lost 3 bases, with 13 bases between them. The CDR3 loop spans 14 amino acids. Looked up from germline, CDR1 is SGHVS and CDR2 is FNYEAQ. CDR3 protein: CASSKVGGEETQYF. In DNA form, the CDR3 reads TGTGCCAGCAGCAAAGTCGGAGGGGAAGAGACCCAGTACTTC.

In its sample, this clonotype was seen a few times. This rearrangement joins TRBV20-1 to TRBJ1-1, with D maybe TRBD1 (6 bases). In germline, CDR1 is DFQATT, CDR2 SNEGSKA (reference sequence). V was cut by 0 bases and J by 5 bases, with 13 bases left in between. The CDR3 is 14 residues long. The CDR3 sequence: CSARDGRGWTEAFF. As DNA, the CDR3 is TGCAGTGCTAGAGATGGCAGGGGTTGGACTGAAGCTTTCTTT.

This clonotype appeared many times. J is TRBJ2-3 and V is TRBV5-4, with no clear D. This CDR3 is built from 14 residues. CDR1 and CDR2 (germline): SGHNT, YYREEE (reference sequence). Trimming shortened V by 2 bases and J by 1 base, and 8 bases separated the two germline ends. CDR3 protein: CASSLGAGTDTQYF. CDR3 DNA sequence: TGTGCCAGCAGCTTAGGCGCTGGCACAGATACGCAGTATTTT. Drawing the rest from reference TRBV5-4 and TRBJ2-3, the complete variable domain is ETGVTQSPTHLIKTRGQQVTLRCSSQSGHNTVSWYQQALGQGPQFIFQYYREEENGRGNFPPRFSGLQFPNYSSELNVNALELDDSALYLCASSLGAGTDTQYFGPGTRLTVL.

There are a few counts of this clonotype. The chain couples TRBV5-6 to TRBJ2-7; D is ambiguous. The germline V gene encodes CDR1 SGHDT and CDR2 YYEEEE. The CDR3 sequence is 13 residues long. Between the trimmed V and J ends, which lost 7 bases and 1 base, there was a span of 12 bases. CDR3 sequence (DNA): TGTGCCAGCCATAGGGCCAGTTCCTACGAGCAGTACTTC. Its translation is CASHRASSYEQYF.

This clonotype was counted between two and nine times. The chain carries TRBV7-2 and TRBJ1-6, with 9 bases matching TRBD1. The CDR3 sequence is 17 residues long. Trimming cost V 0 bases and J 4 bases; bases outside gene matches: 4. Germline CDR1 reads SGHTA; CDR2 reads FQGNSA. This chain's CDR3 is CASSLAFGTGYNSPLHF. CDR3 nucleotides: TGTGCCAGCAGCTTAGCGTTTGGGACAGGGTATAATTCACCCCTCCACTTT.

This chain links TRBV7-2 with TRBJ2-7; 10 nucleotides line up with TRBD2. Germline CDR1 reads SGHTA; CDR2 reads FQGNSA. This CDR3 has 15 amino acids. Losses at the gene ends were 7 bases for V and 4 bases for J; bases not matched to a gene: 10. The CDR3 sequence is CASIQGSGGAYEQYF. CDR3 bases: TGTGCCAGCATTCAAGGGAGCGGGGGGGCGTACGAGCAGTACTTC.